This is a list of T cell receptor beta chains from one sample in a study of STAT5B mutations in CD4+ large granular lymphocyte leukemia. Sequenced by immunoSEQ multiplex PCR; TCRdb stores in-frame clones only, minus some. The sample holds more than 30,000 clones; 76% are singletons and the top ten take approximately 2%. Sequenced sample: CD4+ T cells from blood buffy coats. The receptors were sampled from a human donor in good health. Each CDR3 is given with its conserved first and last residue. Each record gives: clone size, CDR3 length, D gene, J gene, V gene, CDR3 protein, CDR3 DNA. A D gene is named only where the DNA matches it firmly. Rows may omit the clone size; those that give it use once, few, many or a size class.

clone_size: .
cdr3_length: 14
d_call: .
j_call: TRBJ1-5
v_call: TRBV28
cdr3_aa: CASSLLYSNQPQHF
cdr3_nt: TGTGCCAGCAGTTTACTGTATAGCAATCAGCCCCAGCATTTT

clone_size: .
cdr3_length: 13
d_call: .
j_call: TRBJ1-1
v_call: TRBV7-8
cdr3_aa: CASSLSQDTEAFF
cdr3_nt: TGTGCCAGCAGCTTAAGTCAGGACACTGAAGCTTTCTTT

clone_size: once
cdr3_length: 18
d_call: .
j_call: TRBJ2-7
v_call: TRBV5-4
cdr3_aa: CASSSPGQGSAGGYEQYF
cdr3_nt: TGTGCCAGCAGCTCGCCGGGACAGGGGTCCGCGGGAGGGTACGAGCAGTACTTC

clone_size: .
cdr3_length: 14
d_call: .
j_call: TRBJ1-4
v_call: TRBV7-8
cdr3_aa: CASSFQATNEKLFF
cdr3_nt: TGTGCCAGCAGCTTTCAAGCAACTAATGAAAAACTGTTTTTT

clone_size: .
cdr3_length: 15
d_call: TRBD2
j_call: TRBJ2-3
v_call: TRBV12-5
cdr3_aa: CASGTSGGMVDTQYF
cdr3_nt: TGTGCTAGTGGAACTAGCGGGGGGATGGTAGATACGCAGTATTTT

clone_size: .
cdr3_length: 14
d_call: .
j_call: TRBJ1-1
v_call: TRBV5-1
cdr3_aa: CASSEGGVRTEAFF
cdr3_nt: TGCGCCAGCAGCGAGGGAGGGGTGAGAACTGAAGCTTTCTTT

clone_size: .
cdr3_length: 17
d_call: .
j_call: TRBJ1-3
v_call: TRBV7-8
cdr3_aa: CASSSDSPMSSGNTIYF
cdr3_nt: TGTGCCAGCAGCTCTGACAGCCCCATGAGCTCTGGAAACACCATATATTTT

clone_size: .
cdr3_length: 13
d_call: TRBD2
j_call: TRBJ2-5
v_call: TRBV7-2
cdr3_aa: CASSAGHQETQYF
cdr3_nt: TGTGCCAGTTCAGCGGGGCACCAAGAGACCCAGTACTTC

clone_size: .
cdr3_length: 17
d_call: TRBD2
j_call: TRBJ2-4
v_call: TRBV5-1
cdr3_aa: CASSSGLAGGAADIQYF
cdr3_nt: TGCGCCAGCAGCTCGGGACTAGCGGGAGGCGCGGCCGACATTCAGTACTTC

clone_size: few
cdr3_length: 13
d_call: .
j_call: TRBJ2-1
v_call: TRBV2
cdr3_aa: CASSAESYNEQFF
cdr3_nt: TGTGCCAGCAGTGCGGAATCCTACAATGAGCAGTTCTTC

clone_size: .
cdr3_length: 13
d_call: .
j_call: TRBJ2-7
v_call: TRBV29-1
cdr3_aa: CSVRGQGRYEQYF
cdr3_nt: TGCAGCGTCCGGGGGCAGGGTCGGTACGAGCAGTACTTC

clone_size: .
cdr3_length: 15
d_call: TRBD1
j_call: TRBJ1-5
v_call: TRBV6-5
cdr3_aa: CASSSTGVGNQPQHF
cdr3_nt: TGTGCCAGCAGTTCGACAGGGGTAGGGAATCAGCCCCAGCATTTT

clone_size: .
cdr3_length: 14
d_call: .
j_call: TRBJ2-5
v_call: TRBV6-1
cdr3_aa: CASSRTQYQETQYF
cdr3_nt: TGTGCCAGCAGTCGAACACAGTACCAAGAGACCCAGTACTTC

clone_size: .
cdr3_length: 14
d_call: .
j_call: TRBJ2-7
v_call: TRBV4-1
cdr3_aa: CASSLDTGSYEQYF
cdr3_nt: TGCGCCAGCAGCCTTGACACAGGATCCTACGAGCAGTACTTC

clone_size: .
cdr3_length: 13
d_call: .
j_call: TRBJ2-3
v_call: TRBV25-1
cdr3_aa: CASSESGLGTQYF
cdr3_nt: TGTGCCAGCAGTGAATCGGGCCTCGGTACGCAGTATTTT

clone_size: .
cdr3_length: 14
d_call: .
j_call: TRBJ2-7
v_call: TRBV7-2
cdr3_aa: CASSLDPLPYEQYF
cdr3_nt: TGTGCCAGCAGCTTAGATCCTCTTCCCTACGAGCAGTACTTC

clone_size: once
cdr3_length: 15
d_call: .
j_call: TRBJ1-4
v_call: TRBV21-1
cdr3_aa: CASSVWDSLNEKLFF
cdr3_nt: TGTGCCAGCAGCGTTTGGGACAGCCTTAATGAAAAACTGTTTTTT

clone_size: few
cdr3_length: 14
d_call: .
j_call: TRBJ1-6
v_call: TRBV25-1
cdr3_aa: CASSESGELSPLHF
cdr3_nt: TGTGCCAGCAGTGAATCAGGGGAACTTTCACCCCTCCACTTT

clone_size: .
cdr3_length: 15
d_call: TRBD2
j_call: TRBJ2-1
v_call: TRBV4-3
cdr3_aa: CASSQGRGVYNEQFF
cdr3_nt: TGCGCCAGCAGCCAGGGGCGGGGGGTCTACAATGAGCAGTTCTTC

clone_size: .
cdr3_length: 17
d_call: TRBD2
j_call: TRBJ2-5
v_call: TRBV5-4
cdr3_aa: CASSPGGAGDIQETQYF
cdr3_nt: TGTGCCAGCAGCCCTGGGGGAGCGGGAGATATCCAAGAGACCCAGTACTTC

clone_size: .
cdr3_length: 18
d_call: TRBD2
j_call: TRBJ2-3
v_call: TRBV4-3
cdr3_aa: CASSRAGSITSSTDTQYF
cdr3_nt: TGCGCCAGCAGCCGAGCGGGGAGTATAACTTCTAGCACAGATACGCAGTATTTT

clone_size: .
cdr3_length: 14
d_call: TRBD2
j_call: TRBJ2-7
v_call: TRBV10-2
cdr3_aa: CASSALAGKGEQYF
cdr3_nt: TGCGCCAGCAGCGCACTAGCGGGAAAGGGCGAGCAGTACTTC

clone_size: .
cdr3_length: 12
d_call: .
j_call: TRBJ1-2
v_call: TRBV2
cdr3_aa: CAITGTAYGYTF
cdr3_nt: TGTGCCATCACCGGGACTGCTTATGGCTACACCTTC

clone_size: .
cdr3_length: 14
d_call: .
j_call: TRBJ1-4
v_call: TRBV6-5
cdr3_aa: CASNLGGPNEKLFF
cdr3_nt: TGTGCCAGCAACCTCGGGGGGCCTAATGAAAAACTGTTTTTT

clone_size: .
cdr3_length: 14
d_call: .
j_call: TRBJ2-7
v_call: TRBV5-8
cdr3_aa: CASSLRAASYEQYF
cdr3_nt: TGTGCCAGCAGCTTGAGGGCAGCTAGCTACGAGCAGTACTTC

clone_size: few
cdr3_length: 14
d_call: TRBD2
j_call: TRBJ2-7
v_call: TRBV5-1
cdr3_aa: CASSLVRSGGEQYF
cdr3_nt: TGCGCCAGCAGCTTGGTCAGGAGCGGGGGCGAGCAGTACTTC

clone_size: .
cdr3_length: 14
d_call: TRBD2
j_call: TRBJ2-7
v_call: TRBV7-2
cdr3_aa: CASSTGLALYEQYF
cdr3_nt: TGTGCCAGCAGCACCGGACTAGCGCTTTACGAGCAGTACTTC

clone_size: .
cdr3_length: 15
d_call: .
j_call: TRBJ2-7
v_call: TRBV6-6
cdr3_aa: CASSYSPGQTDEQYF
cdr3_nt: TGTGCCAGCAGTTACTCTCCAGGACAGACGGACGAGCAGTACTTC

clone_size: .
cdr3_length: 15
d_call: .
j_call: TRBJ1-2
v_call: TRBV7-9
cdr3_aa: CASSLGGQGNYGYTF
cdr3_nt: TGTGCCAGCAGCTTAGGGGGCCAGGGGAACTATGGCTACACCTTC

clone_size: .
cdr3_length: 15
d_call: .
j_call: TRBJ1-3
v_call: TRBV4-2
cdr3_aa: CASSRGGQAGNTIYF
cdr3_nt: TGTGCCAGCAGCCGAGGGGGACAAGCTGGAAACACCATATATTTT

clone_size: .
cdr3_length: 15
d_call: .
j_call: TRBJ1-4
v_call: TRBV2
cdr3_aa: CASSFYGHLNEKLFF
cdr3_nt: TGTGCCAGCAGCTTCTACGGGCACCTTAATGAAAAACTGTTTTTT

clone_size: .
cdr3_length: 13
d_call: .
j_call: TRBJ2-5
v_call: TRBV19
cdr3_aa: CASNSLGEQTQYF
cdr3_nt: TGTGCCAGTAACTCCCTTGGGGAACAGACCCAGTACTTC

clone_size: .
cdr3_length: 16
d_call: .
j_call: TRBJ1-4
v_call: TRBV19
cdr3_aa: CASTWQRQTTNEKLFF
cdr3_nt: TGTGCCAGTACCTGGCAGAGGCAGACAACTAATGAAAAACTGTTTTTT

clone_size: .
cdr3_length: 13
d_call: TRBD1
j_call: TRBJ1-4
v_call: TRBV6-6
cdr3_aa: CASSSDRAEKLFF
cdr3_nt: TGTGCCAGCAGTTCGGACAGGGCTGAAAAACTGTTTTTT

clone_size: .
cdr3_length: 13
d_call: .
j_call: TRBJ2-1
v_call: TRBV28
cdr3_aa: CASSLTTGYEQFF
cdr3_nt: TGTGCCAGCAGTTTAACGACCGGTTATGAGCAGTTCTTC

clone_size: .
cdr3_length: 15
d_call: .
j_call: TRBJ1-1
v_call: TRBV18
cdr3_aa: CASSLGPELNTEAFF
cdr3_nt: TGTGCCAGCTCACTTGGACCGGAGCTCAACACTGAAGCTTTCTTT

clone_size: .
cdr3_length: 15
d_call: .
j_call: TRBJ1-2
v_call: TRBV5-4
cdr3_aa: CASSLGIRDNYGYTF
cdr3_nt: TGTGCCAGCAGCTTGGGAATCAGGGATAACTATGGCTACACCTTC

clone_size: once
cdr3_length: 13
d_call: TRBD1
j_call: TRBJ2-7
v_call: TRBV5-4
cdr3_aa: CASSTDRVDEQYF
cdr3_nt: TGTGCCAGCAGCACGGACAGGGTCGACGAGCAGTACTTC

clone_size: .
cdr3_length: 14
d_call: TRBD1
j_call: TRBJ1-1
v_call: TRBV9
cdr3_aa: CASSVQGANTEAFF
cdr3_nt: TGTGCCAGCAGCGTACAGGGGGCAAACACTGAAGCTTTCTTT

clone_size: .
cdr3_length: 15
d_call: TRBD1
j_call: TRBJ1-2
v_call: TRBV28
cdr3_aa: CASSSTGQGTKGNTF
cdr3_nt: TGTGCCAGCAGTTCTACGGGACAGGGGACGAAAGGGAACACCTTC

clone_size: once
cdr3_length: 11
d_call: .
j_call: TRBJ1-1
v_call: TRBV6-5
cdr3_aa: CASSSNTEAFF
cdr3_nt: TGTGCCAGCAGTTCCAACACTGAAGCTTTCTTT

clone_size: once
cdr3_length: 15
d_call: TRBD2
j_call: TRBJ2-3
v_call: TRBV7-7
cdr3_aa: CASSPSGGGSDTQYF
cdr3_nt: TGTGCCAGCAGTCCTAGCGGGGGGGGCTCAGATACGCAGTATTTT

clone_size: .
cdr3_length: 18
d_call: .
j_call: TRBJ2-1
v_call: TRBV15
cdr3_aa: CATSRGVFASETYNEQFF
cdr3_nt: TGTGCCACCAGCAGAGGGGTCTTTGCTAGCGAAACCTACAATGAGCAGTTCTTC

clone_size: .
cdr3_length: 13
d_call: .
j_call: TRBJ1-3
v_call: TRBV6-5
cdr3_aa: CASRPQGWNTIYF
cdr3_nt: TGTGCCAGCAGACCCCAGGGTTGGAACACCATATATTTT

clone_size: .
cdr3_length: 16
d_call: TRBD1
j_call: TRBJ2-7
v_call: TRBV5-1
cdr3_aa: CASSYTTGVGSYEQYF
cdr3_nt: TGCGCCAGCAGCTATACGACAGGGGTAGGGTCCTACGAGCAGTACTTC

clone_size: .
cdr3_length: 17
d_call: TRBD1
j_call: TRBJ2-2
v_call: TRBV11-2
cdr3_aa: CASGRRSGTANTGELFF
cdr3_nt: TGTGCCAGCGGACGACGATCTGGGACAGCGAACACCGGGGAGCTGTTTTTT